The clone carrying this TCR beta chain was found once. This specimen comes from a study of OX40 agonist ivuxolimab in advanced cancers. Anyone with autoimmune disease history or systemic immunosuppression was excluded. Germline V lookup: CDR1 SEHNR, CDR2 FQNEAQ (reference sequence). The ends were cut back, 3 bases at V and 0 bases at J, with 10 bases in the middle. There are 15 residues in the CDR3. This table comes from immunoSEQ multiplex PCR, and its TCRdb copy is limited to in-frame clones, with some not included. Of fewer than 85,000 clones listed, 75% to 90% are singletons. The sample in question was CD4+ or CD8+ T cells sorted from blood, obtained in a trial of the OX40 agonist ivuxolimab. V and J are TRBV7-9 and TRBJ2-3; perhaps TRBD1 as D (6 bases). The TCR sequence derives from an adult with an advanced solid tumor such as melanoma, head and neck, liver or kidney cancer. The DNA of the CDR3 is TGTGCCAGCAGCTTTAAAGGGGGAAGCACAGATACGCAGTATTTT. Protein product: CASSFKGGSTDTQYF. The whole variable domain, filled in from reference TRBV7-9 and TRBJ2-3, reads DTGVSQNPRHKITKRGQNVTFRCDPISEHNRLYWYRQTLGQGPEFLTYFQNEAQLEKSRLLSDRFSAERPKGSFSTLEIQRTEQGDSAMYLCASSFKGGSTDTQYFGPGTRLTVL.